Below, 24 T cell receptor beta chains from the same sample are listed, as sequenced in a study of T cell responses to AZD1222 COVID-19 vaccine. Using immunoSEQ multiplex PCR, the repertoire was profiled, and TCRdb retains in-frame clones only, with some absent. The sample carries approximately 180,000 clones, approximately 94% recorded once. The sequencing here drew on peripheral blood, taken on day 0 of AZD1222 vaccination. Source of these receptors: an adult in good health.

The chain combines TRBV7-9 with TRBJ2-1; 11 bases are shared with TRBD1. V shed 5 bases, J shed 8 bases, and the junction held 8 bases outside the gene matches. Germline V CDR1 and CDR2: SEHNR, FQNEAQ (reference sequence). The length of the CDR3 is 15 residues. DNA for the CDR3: TGTGCCAGCAGCCGCGGGACAGGGGGGATCTATGAGCAGTTCTTC. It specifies CASSRGTGGIYEQFF.

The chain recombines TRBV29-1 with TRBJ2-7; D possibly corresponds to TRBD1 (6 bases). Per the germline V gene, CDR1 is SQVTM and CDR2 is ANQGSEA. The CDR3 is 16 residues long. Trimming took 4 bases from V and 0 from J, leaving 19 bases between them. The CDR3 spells CSVVGPRSGVSYEQYF. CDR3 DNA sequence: TGCAGCGTTGTCGGTCCCCGGTCAGGGGTCTCCTACGAGCAGTACTTC.

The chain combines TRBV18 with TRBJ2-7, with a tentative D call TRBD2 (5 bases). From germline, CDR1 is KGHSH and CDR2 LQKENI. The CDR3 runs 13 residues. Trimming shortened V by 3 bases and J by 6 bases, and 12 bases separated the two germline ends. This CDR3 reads CASSPGEGLEQYF. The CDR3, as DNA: TGTGCCAGCTCACCGGGCGAGGGTCTCGAGCAGTACTTC.

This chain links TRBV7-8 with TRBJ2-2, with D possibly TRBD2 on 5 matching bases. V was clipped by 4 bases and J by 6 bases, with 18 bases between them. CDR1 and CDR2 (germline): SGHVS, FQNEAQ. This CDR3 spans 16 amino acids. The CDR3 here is CASSWASGYSSGELFF. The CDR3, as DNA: TGTGCCAGCAGCTGGGCCAGCGGTTATAGCTCCGGGGAGCTGTTTTTT. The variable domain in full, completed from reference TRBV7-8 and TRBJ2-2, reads GAGVSQSPRYKVAKRGQDVALRCDPISGHVSLFWYQQALGQGPEFLTYFQNEAQLDKSGLPSDRFFAERPEGSVSTLKIQRTQQEDSAVYLCASSWASGYSSGELFFGEGSRLTVL.

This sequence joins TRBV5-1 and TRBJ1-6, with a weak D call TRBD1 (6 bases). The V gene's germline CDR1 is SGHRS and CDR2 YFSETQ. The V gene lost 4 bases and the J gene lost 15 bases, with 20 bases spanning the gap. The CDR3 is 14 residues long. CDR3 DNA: TGCGCCAGCAGCCCCACGTCACAGGGTCAAGTCCTCCACTTT. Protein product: CASSPTSQGQVLHF.

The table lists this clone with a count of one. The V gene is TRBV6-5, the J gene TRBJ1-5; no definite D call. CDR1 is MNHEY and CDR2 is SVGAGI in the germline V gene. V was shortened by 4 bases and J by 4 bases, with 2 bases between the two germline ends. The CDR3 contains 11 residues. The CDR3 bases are TGTGCCAGCAGTTTTAATCAGCCCCAGCATTTT. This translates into CASSFNQPQHF.

CDR3 nucleotide sequence: TGTGCCATCAGTGAGTCTGGGGTAGCTGAAGCTTTCTTT. It translates to CAISESGVAEAFF. The chain joins TRBV10-3 to TRBJ1-1; D remains unclear. Germline values: CDR1 ENHRY, CDR2 SYGVKD. V dropped 0 bases and J dropped 6 bases, with 8 bases sitting between them. This CDR3 contains 13 residues.

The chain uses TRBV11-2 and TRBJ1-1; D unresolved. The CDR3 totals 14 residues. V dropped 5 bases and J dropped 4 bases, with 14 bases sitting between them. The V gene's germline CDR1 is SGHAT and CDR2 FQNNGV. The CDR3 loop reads CASSRMGVSTEAFF. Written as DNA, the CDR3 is TGTGCCAGCAGCCGCATGGGAGTCAGCACTGAAGCTTTCTTT.

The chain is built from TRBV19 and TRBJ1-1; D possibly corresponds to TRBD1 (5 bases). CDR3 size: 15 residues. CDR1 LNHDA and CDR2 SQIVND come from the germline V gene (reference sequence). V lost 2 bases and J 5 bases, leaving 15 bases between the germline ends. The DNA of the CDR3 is TGTGCCAGTAGTATAATCGACCGGAGGGGAACTGAAGCTTTCTTT. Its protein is CASSIIDRRGTEAFF. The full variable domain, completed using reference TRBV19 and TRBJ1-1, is DGGITQSPKYLFRKEGQNVTLSCEQNLNHDAMYWYRQDPGQGLRLIYYSQIVNDFQKGDIAEGYSVSREKKESFPLTVTSAQKNPTAFYLCASSIIDRRGTEAFFGQGTRLTVV.

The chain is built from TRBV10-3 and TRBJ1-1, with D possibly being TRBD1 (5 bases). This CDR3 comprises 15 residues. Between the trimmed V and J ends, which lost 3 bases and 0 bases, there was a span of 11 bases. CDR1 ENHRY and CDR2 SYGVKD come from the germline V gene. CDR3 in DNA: TGTGCCATCAGTGACCCGGGACGGCTGAACACTGAAGCTTTCTTT. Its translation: CAISDPGRLNTEAFF.

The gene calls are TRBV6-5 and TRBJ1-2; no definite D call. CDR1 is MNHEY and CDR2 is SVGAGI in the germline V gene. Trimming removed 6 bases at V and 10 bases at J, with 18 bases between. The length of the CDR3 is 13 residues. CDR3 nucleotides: TGTGCCAGCAGCGGCCGGCCTCCGCTGGTCTACACCTTC. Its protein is CASSGRPPLVYTF.

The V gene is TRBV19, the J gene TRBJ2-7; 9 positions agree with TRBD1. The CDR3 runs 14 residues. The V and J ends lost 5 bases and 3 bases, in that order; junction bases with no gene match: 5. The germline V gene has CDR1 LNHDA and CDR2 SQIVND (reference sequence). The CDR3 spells CASSAGQGLYEQYF. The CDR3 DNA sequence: TGTGCCAGTAGTGCTGGACAGGGGCTCTACGAGCAGTACTTC.

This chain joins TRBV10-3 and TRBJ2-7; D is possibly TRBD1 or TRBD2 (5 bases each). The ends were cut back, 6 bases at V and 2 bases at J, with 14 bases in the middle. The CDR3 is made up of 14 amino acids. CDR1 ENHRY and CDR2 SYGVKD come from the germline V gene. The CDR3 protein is CAISPGLAPYEQYF. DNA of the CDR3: TGTGCCATCAGCCCAGGGTTAGCGCCCTACGAGCAGTACTTC.

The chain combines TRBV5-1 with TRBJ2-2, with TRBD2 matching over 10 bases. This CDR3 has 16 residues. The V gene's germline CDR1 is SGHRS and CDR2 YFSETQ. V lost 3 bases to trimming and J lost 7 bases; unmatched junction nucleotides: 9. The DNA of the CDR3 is TGCGCCAGCAGCTCCCTATCTAGCGGGAGTAGCGGGGAGCTGTTTTTT. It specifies CASSSLSSGSSGELFF. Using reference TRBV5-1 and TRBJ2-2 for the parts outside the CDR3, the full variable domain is KAGVTQTPRYLIKTRGQQVTLSCSPISGHRSVSWYQQTPGQGLQFLFEYFSETQRNKGNFPGRFSGRQFSNSRSEMNVSTLELGDSALYLCASSSLSSGSSGELFFGEGSRLTVL.

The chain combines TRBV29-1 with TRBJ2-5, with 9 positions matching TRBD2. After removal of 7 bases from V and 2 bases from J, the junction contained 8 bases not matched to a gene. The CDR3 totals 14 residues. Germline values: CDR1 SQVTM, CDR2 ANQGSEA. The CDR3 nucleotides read TGCAGCGGTCGAGGGACTAGCCAACAAGAGACCCAGTACTTC. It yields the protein CSGRGTSQQETQYF.

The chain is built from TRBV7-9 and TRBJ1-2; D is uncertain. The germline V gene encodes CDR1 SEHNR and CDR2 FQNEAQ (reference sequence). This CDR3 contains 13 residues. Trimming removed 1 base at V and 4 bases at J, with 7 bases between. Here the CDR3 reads CASSLEQIYGYTF. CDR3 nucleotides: TGTGCCAGCAGCTTAGAACAGATCTATGGCTACACCTTC.

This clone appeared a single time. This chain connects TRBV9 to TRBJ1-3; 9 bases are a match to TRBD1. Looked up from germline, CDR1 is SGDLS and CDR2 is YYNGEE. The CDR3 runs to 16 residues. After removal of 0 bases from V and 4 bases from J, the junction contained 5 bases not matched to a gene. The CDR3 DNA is TGTGCCAGCAGCGTAGAAACAGGGGGCGTGGGAAACACCATATATTTT. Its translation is CASSVETGGVGNTIYF.

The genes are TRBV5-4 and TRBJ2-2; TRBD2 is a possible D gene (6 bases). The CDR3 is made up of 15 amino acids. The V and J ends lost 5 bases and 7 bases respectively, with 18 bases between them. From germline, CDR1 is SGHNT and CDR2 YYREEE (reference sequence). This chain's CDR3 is CASSFPDGGVGELFF. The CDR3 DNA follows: TGTGCCAGCAGTTTCCCGGACGGCGGGGTCGGGGAGCTGTTTTTT.

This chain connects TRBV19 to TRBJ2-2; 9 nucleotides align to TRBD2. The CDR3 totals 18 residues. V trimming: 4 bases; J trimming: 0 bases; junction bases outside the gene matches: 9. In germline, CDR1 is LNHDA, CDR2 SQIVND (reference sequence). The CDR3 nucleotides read TGTGCCAGTAGTAGGGGCGGGAGACTAGCGGCGAACACCGGGGAGCTGTTTTTT. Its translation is CASSRGGRLAANTGELFF.

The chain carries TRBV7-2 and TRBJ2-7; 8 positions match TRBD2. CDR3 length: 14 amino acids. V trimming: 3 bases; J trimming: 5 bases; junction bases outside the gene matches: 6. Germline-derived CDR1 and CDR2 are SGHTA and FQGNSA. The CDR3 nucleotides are TGTGCCAGCAGCTTGAAAGCGGGAGTAAACGAGCAGTACTTC. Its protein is CASSLKAGVNEQYF.

CDR3 bases: TGTGCCAGCAGTTCCCCGGTTGGAGAGCAGTTCTTC. This codes for CASSSPVGEQFF. The rearrangement uses TRBV27 and TRBJ2-1; no firm D call. V was pared by 4 bases and J by 10 bases, with 11 bases between. The CDR3 runs to 12 residues. The germline V gene has CDR1 MNHEY and CDR2 SMNVEV (reference sequence).

CDR3 DNA: TGTGCCAGCAGTCCCCTCGGACAGTACGGCTACACCTTC. Its translation: CASSPLGQYGYTF. The rearrangement joins TRBV27 to TRBJ1-2; D may be TRBD1 (6 bases). The CDR3 has 13 amino acids. In germline, CDR1 is MNHEY, CDR2 SMNVEV (reference sequence). V shed 5 bases and J shed 8 bases, with 15 bases lying between them.

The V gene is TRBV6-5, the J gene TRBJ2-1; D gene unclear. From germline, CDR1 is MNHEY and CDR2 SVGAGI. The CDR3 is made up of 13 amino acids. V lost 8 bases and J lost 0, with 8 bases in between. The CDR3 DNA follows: TGTGCCAGCCAGATAGACTCCTACAATGAGCAGTTCTTC. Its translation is CASQIDSYNEQFF.

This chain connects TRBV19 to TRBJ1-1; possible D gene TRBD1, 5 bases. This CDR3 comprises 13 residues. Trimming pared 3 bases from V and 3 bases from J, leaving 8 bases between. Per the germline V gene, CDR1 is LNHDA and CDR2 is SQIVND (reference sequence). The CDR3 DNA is TGTGCCAGTAGTATCGGCAGGGACACTGAAGCTTTCTTT. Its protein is CASSIGRDTEAFF.